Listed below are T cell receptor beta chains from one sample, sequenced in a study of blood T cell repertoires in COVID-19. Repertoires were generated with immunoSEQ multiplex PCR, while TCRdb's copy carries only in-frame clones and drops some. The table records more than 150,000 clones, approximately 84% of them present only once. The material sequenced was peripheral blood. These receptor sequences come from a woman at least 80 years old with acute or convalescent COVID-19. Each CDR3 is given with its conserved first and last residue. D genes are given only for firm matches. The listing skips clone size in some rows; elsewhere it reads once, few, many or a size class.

TGTGCCAGCCCTCCCGCACAACGGGGAGACACTGAAGCTTTCTTT	CASPPAQRGDTEAFF	.	TRBJ1-1	TRBV6-6	.
TGTGCCAGCAGCTTAACAGGGGGCGCGAATTCACCCCTCCACTTT	CASSLTGGANSPLHF	few	TRBJ1-6	TRBV7-3	TRBD1
TGCGCCAGCAGCAGAGAGGGGGTTCAAGAGACCCAGTACTTC	CASSREGVQETQYF	.	TRBJ2-5	TRBV4-1	.
TGTGCCAGCGGAGGCCTAACCTTTGGAGATACGCAGTATTTT	CASGGLTFGDTQYF	.	TRBJ2-3	TRBV2	.
TGTGCCAGCAGCTTGGTTGGGACACTCTCCTACAATGAGCAGTTCTTC	CASSLVGTLSYNEQFF	once	TRBJ2-1	TRBV5-6	.
TGTGCCAGCTCACCAGGGCAGAGCACAGATACGCAGTATTTT	CASSPGQSTDTQYF	.	TRBJ2-3	TRBV18	.
TGCGCCAGCAGTGAGGGACAAAGCACAGATACGCAGTATTTT	CASSEGQSTDTQYF	.	TRBJ2-3	TRBV10-1	.
TGTGCCAGCATCAAAGAGGGATTTGACACCGGGGAGCTGTTTTTT	CASIKEGFDTGELFF	.	TRBJ2-2	TRBV6-6	.
TGTGCCAGCAGTGAAGCGCGGAATTCACCCCTCCACTTT	CASSEARNSPLHF	.	TRBJ1-6	TRBV2	.
TGTGCCAGCACCGCTAACCAGGGGACGACCTATGGCTACACCTTC	CASTANQGTTYGYTF	.	TRBJ1-2	TRBV2	.
TGTGCCATCAGGAAAATTCCGGGACAGGGGGCGGGAAACACCATATATTTT	CAIRKIPGQGAGNTIYF	.	TRBJ1-3	TRBV10-3	TRBD1